These 25 T cell receptor beta chains share one sample of origin, sequenced in a study of shared clonotypes between healthy human individuals. Generated by immunoSEQ multiplex PCR, the TCRdb table keeps only in-frame clones and is missing some. The sample shows millions of clones, 85% to 95% of them seen only once. Sequencing was carried out using naive CD4+ T cells sorted from blood. The subset was: CD45RA+ positively selected. Receptors were obtained from a man aged 18 to 29 in good health.

A word on this clone: Other DNA sequences in this sample translate to the same CDR3. The gene calls are TRBV6-6 and TRBJ2-7; 11 bases are shared with TRBD1. V shed 2 bases, J shed 3 bases, and the junction held 3 bases outside the gene matches. In germline, CDR1 is MNHNY, CDR2 SVGAGI (reference sequence). The CDR3 covers 15 residues. This CDR3 is CASSYGTGGGYEQYF. CDR3 in DNA: TGTGCCAGCAGTTACGGGACAGGGGGAGGCTACGAGCAGTACTTC.

V is TRBV5-6 and J is TRBJ1-2; possible D gene TRBD1, 6 bases. Germline loops: CDR1 SGHDT, CDR2 YYEEEE. This CDR3 has 14 amino acids. The germline V and J ends were trimmed by 1 base and 8 bases, with 15 bases remaining between them. The CDR3: CASSLSRGEVGYTF. DNA for the CDR3: TGTGCCAGCAGCTTGAGCAGGGGCGAAGTGGGCTACACCTTC.

The gene calls are TRBV7-3 and TRBJ1-6; 9 bases align to TRBD1. The CDR3 is 14 amino acids. Trimming cost V 5 bases and J 9 bases; bases outside gene matches: 5. The V gene's germline CDR1 is SGHTA and CDR2 FQGTGA. The DNA for the CDR3 is TGTGCCAGCAGCGCACAGGGGGCTGGTTCACCCCTCCACTTT. Protein sequence: CASSAQGAGSPLHF.

The rearrangement joins TRBV5-1 to TRBJ2-3; 8 bases agree with TRBD2. The CDR3 spans 15 residues. V trimming: 0 bases; J trimming: 2 bases; junction bases outside the gene matches: 2. Germline CDR1 is SGHRS and CDR2 is YFSETQ. CDR3 nucleotides: TGCGCCAGCAGCTTGGGTAGCGGGACCACAGATACGCAGTATTTT. Translated: CASSLGSGTTDTQYF.

This clone was recorded once. The chain recombines TRBV7-9 with TRBJ2-3; D is possibly TRBD1 or TRBD2 (6 bases each). Germline V gene data show CDR1 as SEHNR and CDR2 as FQNEAQ (reference sequence). With 5 bases removed from V and 5 bases from J, the gap between germline ends came to 17 bases. The CDR3 is 15 residues long. CDR3 loop: CASSPRSGGEDTQYF. CDR3 DNA: TGTGCCAGCAGCCCCCGTTCCGGGGGCGAAGATACGCAGTATTTT.

The count of this clone is one. This chain links TRBV5-5 with TRBJ2-7; 9 bases map to TRBD1. With 4 bases clipped from V and 3 bases from J, the junction kept 11 bases outside the gene matches. Germline assignment: CDR1 SGHKS and CDR2 YYEKEE (reference sequence). CDR3 size: 16 residues. CDR3 in DNA: TGTGCCAGCAGCCCGGGACAGGGATCATCCAGCTACGAGCAGTACTTC. Encoded protein: CASSPGQGSSSYEQYF.

V and J are TRBV6-1 and TRBJ2-7; no firm D call. The CDR3 has 12 residues. V lost 8 bases and J 6 bases, leaving 14 bases between the germline ends. Germline assignment: CDR1 MNHNS and CDR2 SASEGT. The CDR3 reads CASSYLTVEQYF. CDR3 DNA sequence: TGTGCCAGCTCCTACCTTACAGTCGAGCAGTACTTC.

The chain uses TRBV19 and TRBJ1-6; D perhaps matches TRBD1 (5 bases). Trimming stripped 3 bases from V and 9 bases from J, with 12 bases between. From germline, CDR1 is LNHDA and CDR2 SQIVND (reference sequence). This CDR3 comprises 14 residues. The CDR3 DNA is TGTGCCAGTAGTATCCGAGGGGCGAGTTCACCCCTCCACTTT. Its translation is CASSIRGASSPLHF.

The chain employs TRBV5-6 and TRBJ2-5; 8 nucleotides match TRBD1. Germline V CDR1 and CDR2: SGHDT, YYEEEE. The CDR3 spans 17 residues. With V trimmed by 5 bases and J by 2 bases, 14 bases remained unmatched. CDR3 residues: CASRIGQGRKEQETQYF. The CDR3 DNA sequence: TGTGCCAGCAGAATAGGACAGGGAAGGAAAGAGCAAGAGACCCAGTACTTC.

This chain links TRBV5-1 with TRBJ2-1; 10 bases fit TRBD2. This CDR3 spans 16 amino acids. CDR1 SGHRS and CDR2 YFSETQ come from the germline V gene. Germline trimming cut 3 bases from V and 5 bases from J; bases unmatched to any gene: 8. The CDR3 reads CASSSLPSGGNNEQFF. The DNA for the CDR3 is TGCGCCAGCAGCTCTCTTCCTAGCGGGGGTAACAATGAGCAGTTCTTC. Filled out from reference TRBV5-1 and TRBJ2-1, the complete variable domain reads KAGVTQTPRYLIKTRGQQVTLSCSPISGHRSVSWYQQTPGQGLQFLFEYFSETQRNKGNFPGRFSGRQFSNSRSEMNVSTLELGDSALYLCASSSLPSGGNNEQFFGPGTRLTVL.

The chain is built from TRBV4-1 and TRBJ1-6, with no clear D. Trimming removed 1 base at V and 3 bases at J, with 10 bases between. This CDR3 comprises 16 residues. Germline CDR1 is MGHRA and CDR2 is YSYEKL. The CDR3 is CASSQVFTFYNSPLHF. The CDR3 nucleotides are TGCGCCAGCAGCCAAGTCTTCACCTTCTATAATTCACCCCTCCACTTT.

This sequence joins TRBV6-1 and TRBJ2-7; 8 bases align to TRBD1. The CDR3 sequence is 14 residues long. From germline, CDR1 is MNHNS and CDR2 SASEGT. The V gene end was trimmed by 5 bases and the J gene end by 0 bases; junction bases not matched to a gene: 3. The CDR3 DNA follows: TGTGCCAGCAGTCTGGACAGGGCCTCCTACGAGCAGTACTTC. Amino acid sequence: CASSLDRASYEQYF.

This chain connects TRBV29-1 to TRBJ2-7, with D perhaps matching TRBD1 (6 bases). Trimming removed 0 bases from V and 5 bases from J, with 14 bases in between. The CDR3 is 14 amino acids. CDR1 and CDR2 (germline): SQVTM, ANQGSEA. CDR3 DNA: TGCAGCGTTGAAGAGTTAGGGTCAGGGGACGAGCAGTACTTC. This sequence encodes CSVEELGSGDEQYF.

The rearrangement uses TRBV2 and TRBJ2-4; D is unclear. Germline V gene sequence: CDR1 SNHLY, CDR2 FYNNEI. V was shortened by 0 bases and J by 6 bases, with 12 bases between the two germline ends. The length of the CDR3 is 15 residues. The CDR3 DNA reads as TGTGCCAGCAGTGAAGCGCTTGTCCGGCCAAACATTCAGTACTTC. The encoded protein is CASSEALVRPNIQYF.

The chain links TRBV7-2 to TRBJ2-7; no clear D gene. Per the germline V gene, CDR1 is SGHTA and CDR2 is FQGNSA. V shed 3 bases and J shed 2 bases, with 11 bases lying between them. The CDR3 extends over 14 amino acids. The CDR3 DNA sequence: TGTGCCAGCAGCTTTAGGGCCAGAGCCTACGAGCAGTACTTC. Its protein product is CASSFRARAYEQYF.

The sample holds many counts of this clone. The chain carries TRBV7-2 and TRBJ1-2, with 8 nucleotides matching TRBD1. The V gene end was trimmed by 1 base and the J gene end by 6 bases; junction bases not matched to a gene: 7. This CDR3 region has 15 residues. Germline CDR1 and CDR2: SGHTA and FQGNSA. CDR3 region: CASSLVPQGADGYTF. The CDR3 DNA is TGTGCCAGCAGCTTAGTACCTCAGGGGGCGGATGGCTACACCTTC. Variable domain in full (rest from reference TRBV7-2 and TRBJ1-2): GAGVSQSPSNKVTEKGKDVELRCDPISGHTALYWYRQSLGQGLEFLIYFQGNSAPDKSGLPSDRFSAERTGGSVSTLTIQRTQQEDSAVYLCASSLVPQGADGYTFGSGTRLTVV.

V usage is TRBV15 and J usage is TRBJ1-5; no reliable D call. V lost 1 base and J lost 5, with 9 bases in between. There are 14 residues in the CDR3. CDR1 LNHNV and CDR2 YYDKDF come from the germline V gene (reference sequence). In DNA form, the CDR3 reads TGTGCCACCAGCAGAGGGGATAGGGATCAGCCCCAGCATTTT. This translates into CATSRGDRDQPQHF.

CDR3 sequence reads: CASSAESPYEQYF. CDR3 DNA sequence: TGTGCCAGCAGTGCGGAAAGCCCCTACGAGCAGTACTTC. The chain combines TRBV2 with TRBJ2-7; D call uncertain. Trimming took off 4 bases at V and 2 bases at J, with 9 bases between the two ends. This CDR3 has 13 residues. Germline loops: CDR1 SNHLY, CDR2 FYNNEI.

The chain combines TRBV5-4 with TRBJ1-2, with 11 bases matching TRBD1. V shed 4 bases and J 4 bases; nucleotides not matched to a gene: 12. CDR3 length: 17 amino acids. From germline, CDR1 is SGHNT and CDR2 YYREEE (reference sequence). The CDR3 spells CASSRDPGQGVFYGYTF. CDR3 sequence (DNA): TGTGCCAGCAGCCGAGACCCGGGACAGGGGGTGTTCTATGGCTACACCTTC. Using reference TRBV5-4 and TRBJ1-2 for the parts outside the CDR3, the full variable domain is ETGVTQSPTHLIKTRGQQVTLRCSSQSGHNTVSWYQQALGQGPQFIFQYYREEENGRGNFPPRFSGLQFPNYSSELNVNALELDDSALYLCASSRDPGQGVFYGYTFGSGTRLTVV.

V is TRBV5-1 and J is TRBJ1-1; unclear D gene. Trimming stripped 4 bases from V and 4 bases from J, with 11 bases between. This CDR3 is 13 amino acids long. The germline gives CDR1 SGHRS, CDR2 YFSETQ. The CDR3: CASSGVPGTEAFF. Written as DNA, the CDR3 is TGCGCCAGCAGCGGGGTTCCCGGCACTGAAGCTTTCTTT.

The V call is TRBV15, the J call TRBJ2-3; no firm D call. Trimming shortened V by 0 bases and J by 4 bases, and 5 bases separated the two germline ends. In germline, CDR1 is LNHNV, CDR2 YYDKDF (reference sequence). CDR3 length: 13 residues. The CDR3 DNA reads as TGTGCCACCAGCAGAGATCTACCAGATACGCAGTATTTT. Amino acid sequence: CATSRDLPDTQYF.

The genes are TRBV5-1 and TRBJ2-1; either TRBD1 or TRBD2 may supply D (6 bases each). CDR3 length: 15 residues. Trimming took off 2 bases at V and 7 bases at J, with 16 bases between the two ends. CDR1 SGHRS and CDR2 YFSETQ come from the germline V gene. The CDR3 coding sequence is TGCGCCAGCAGCTTTGGGGGGCCTGTATTAAATGAGCAGTTCTTC. Residues: CASSFGGPVLNEQFF.

The chain combines TRBV27 with TRBJ2-7; D uncertain. The germline V gene encodes CDR1 MNHEY and CDR2 SMNVEV (reference sequence). The CDR3 consists of 15 residues. V lost 1 base, J lost 2 bases, and 12 bases lay in between. The CDR3 reads CASSLLWSTTYEQYF. CDR3 bases: TGTGCCAGCAGTTTATTGTGGAGCACAACCTACGAGCAGTACTTC.

The chain employs TRBV5-4 and TRBJ2-3, with TRBD2 as a possible D gene (5 bases). V was cut by 5 bases and J by 0 bases, with 10 bases left in between. Germline assignment: CDR1 SGHNT and CDR2 YYREEE (reference sequence). This CDR3 has 14 residues. The CDR3 DNA is TGTGCCAGCAGGACTACTGGGAGCACAGATACGCAGTATTTT. Translating it yields CASRTTGSTDTQYF.

The chain is built from TRBV4-3 and TRBJ2-6; either TRBD1 or TRBD2 may supply D (6 bases each). V was trimmed by 3 bases and J by 1 base, leaving 13 bases between them. The CDR3 consists of 17 residues. Per germline, CDR1 LGHNA and CDR2 YSLEER. CDR3 sequence reads: CASSQGQGGSGANVLTF. CDR3 nucleotide sequence: TGCGCCAGCAGCCAGGGACAAGGGGGGTCTGGGGCCAACGTCCTGACTTTC.